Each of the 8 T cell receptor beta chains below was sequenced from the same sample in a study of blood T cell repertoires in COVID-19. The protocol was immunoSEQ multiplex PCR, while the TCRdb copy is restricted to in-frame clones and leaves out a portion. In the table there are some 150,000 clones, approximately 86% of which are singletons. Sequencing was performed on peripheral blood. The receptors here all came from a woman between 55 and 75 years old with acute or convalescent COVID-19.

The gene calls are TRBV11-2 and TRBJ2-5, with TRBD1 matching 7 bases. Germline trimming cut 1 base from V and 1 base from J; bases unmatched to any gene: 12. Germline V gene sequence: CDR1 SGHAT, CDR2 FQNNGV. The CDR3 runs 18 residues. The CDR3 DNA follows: TGTGCCAGCAGCTTAGTGCGAGGATGGGACAGAAGCCAAGAGACCCAGTACTTC. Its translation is CASSLVRGWDRSQETQYF.

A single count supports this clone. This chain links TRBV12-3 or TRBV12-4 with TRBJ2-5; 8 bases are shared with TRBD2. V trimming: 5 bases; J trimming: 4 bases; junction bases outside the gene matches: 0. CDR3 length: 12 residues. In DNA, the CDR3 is TGTGCCAGCAGTAGCGGGGGAGAGACCCAGTACTTC. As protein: CASSSGGETQYF.

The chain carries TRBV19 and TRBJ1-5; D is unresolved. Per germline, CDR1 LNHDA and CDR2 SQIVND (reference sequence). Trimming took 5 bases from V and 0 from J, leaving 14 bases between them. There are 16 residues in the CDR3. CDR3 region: CASSPGGVGSNQPQHF. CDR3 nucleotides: TGTGCCAGTAGTCCGGGTGGAGTCGGTAGCAATCAGCCCCAGCATTTT.

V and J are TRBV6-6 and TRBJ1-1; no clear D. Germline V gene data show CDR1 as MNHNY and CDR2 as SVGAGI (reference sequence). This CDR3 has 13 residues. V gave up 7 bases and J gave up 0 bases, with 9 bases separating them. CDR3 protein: CASIRVLNTEAFF. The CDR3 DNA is TGTGCCAGCATAAGAGTTTTGAACACTGAAGCTTTCTTT.

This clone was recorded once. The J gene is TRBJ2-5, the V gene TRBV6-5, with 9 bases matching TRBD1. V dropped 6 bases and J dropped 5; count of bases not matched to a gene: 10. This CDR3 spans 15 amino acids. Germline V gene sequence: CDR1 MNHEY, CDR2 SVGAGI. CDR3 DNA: TGTGCCAGCAGCGCAGGGGGACAGGGTGAGGAGACCCAGTACTTC. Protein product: CASSAGGQGEETQYF.

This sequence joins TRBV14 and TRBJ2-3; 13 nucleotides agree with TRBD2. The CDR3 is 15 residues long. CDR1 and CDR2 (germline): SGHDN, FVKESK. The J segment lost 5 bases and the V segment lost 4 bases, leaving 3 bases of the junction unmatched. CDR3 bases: TGTGCCAGCAGCCGACTAGCGGGGGGCAAAGATACGCAGTATTTT. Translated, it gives CASSRLAGGKDTQYF.

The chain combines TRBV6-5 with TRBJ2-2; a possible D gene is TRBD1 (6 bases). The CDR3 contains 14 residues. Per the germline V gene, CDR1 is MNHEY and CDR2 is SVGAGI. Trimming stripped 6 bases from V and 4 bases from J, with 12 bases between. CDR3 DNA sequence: TGTGCCAGCAGAAACAGGGCCTCCACCGGGGAGCTGTTTTTT. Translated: CASRNRASTGELFF.

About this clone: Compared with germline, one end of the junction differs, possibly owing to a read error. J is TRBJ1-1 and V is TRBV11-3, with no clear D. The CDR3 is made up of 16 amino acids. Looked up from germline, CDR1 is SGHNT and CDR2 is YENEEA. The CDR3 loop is CASTLGWARRNTEAFF. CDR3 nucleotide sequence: TGTGCCAGCACCTTAGGGTGGGCACGACGGAACACTGAAGCTTTCTTT.